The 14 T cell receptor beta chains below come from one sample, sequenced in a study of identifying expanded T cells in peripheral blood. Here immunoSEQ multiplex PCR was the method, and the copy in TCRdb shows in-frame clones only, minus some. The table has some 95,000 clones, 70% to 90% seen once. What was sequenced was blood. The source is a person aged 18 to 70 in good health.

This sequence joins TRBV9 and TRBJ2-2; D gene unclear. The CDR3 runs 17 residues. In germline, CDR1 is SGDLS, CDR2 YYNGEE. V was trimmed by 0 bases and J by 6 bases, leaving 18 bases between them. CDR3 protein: CASSVGATTRPPGELFF. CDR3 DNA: TGTGCCAGCAGCGTAGGGGCGACGACGAGGCCTCCCGGGGAGCTGTTTTTT.

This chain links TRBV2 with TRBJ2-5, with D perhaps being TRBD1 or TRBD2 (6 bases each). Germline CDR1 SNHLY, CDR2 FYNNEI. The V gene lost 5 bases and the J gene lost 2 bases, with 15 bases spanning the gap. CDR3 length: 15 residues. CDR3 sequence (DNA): TGTGCCAGCAGTCTAACGGGGGCCCCGCAAGAGACCCAGTACTTC. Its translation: CASSLTGAPQETQYF.

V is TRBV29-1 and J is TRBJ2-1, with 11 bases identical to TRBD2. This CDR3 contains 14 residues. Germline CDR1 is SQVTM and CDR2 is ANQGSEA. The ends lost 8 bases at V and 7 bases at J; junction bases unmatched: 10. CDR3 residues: CSPVAGGPGNEQFF. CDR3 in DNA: TGCAGCCCCGTAGCGGGGGGGCCGGGTAATGAGCAGTTCTTC.

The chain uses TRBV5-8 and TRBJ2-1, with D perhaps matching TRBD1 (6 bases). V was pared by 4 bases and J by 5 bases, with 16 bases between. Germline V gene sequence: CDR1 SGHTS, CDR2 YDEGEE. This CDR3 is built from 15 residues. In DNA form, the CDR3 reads TGTGCCAGCAGCCGCGGACAGTTCAGGGACAATGAGCAGTTCTTC. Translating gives CASSRGQFRDNEQFF.

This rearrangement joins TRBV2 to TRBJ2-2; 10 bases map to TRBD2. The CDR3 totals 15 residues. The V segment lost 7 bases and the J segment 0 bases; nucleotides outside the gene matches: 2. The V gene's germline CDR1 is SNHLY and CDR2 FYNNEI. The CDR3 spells CASKTSGTNTGELFF. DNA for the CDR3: TGTGCCAGCAAAACTAGCGGGACGAACACCGGGGAGCTGTTTTTT.

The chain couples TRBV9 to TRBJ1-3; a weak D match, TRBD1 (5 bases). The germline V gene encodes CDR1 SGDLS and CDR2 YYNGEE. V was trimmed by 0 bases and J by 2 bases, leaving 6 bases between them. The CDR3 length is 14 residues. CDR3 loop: CASSVGGTGNTIYF. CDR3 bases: TGTGCCAGCAGCGTAGGGGGGACTGGAAACACCATATATTTT.

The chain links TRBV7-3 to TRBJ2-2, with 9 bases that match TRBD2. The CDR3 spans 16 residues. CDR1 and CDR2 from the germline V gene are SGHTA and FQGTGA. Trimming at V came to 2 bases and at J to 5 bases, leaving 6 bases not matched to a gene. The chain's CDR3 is CASSLQLAGVTGELFF. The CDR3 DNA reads TGTGCCAGCAGCTTACAACTAGCGGGCGTAACCGGGGAGCTGTTTTTT.

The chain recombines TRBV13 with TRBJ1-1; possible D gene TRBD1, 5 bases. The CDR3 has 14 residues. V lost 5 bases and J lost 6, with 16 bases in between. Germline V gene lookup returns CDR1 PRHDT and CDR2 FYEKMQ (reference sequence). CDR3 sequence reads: CASSPGTLDAEAFF. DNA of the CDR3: TGTGCCAGCAGCCCCGGGACCCTAGACGCTGAAGCTTTCTTT. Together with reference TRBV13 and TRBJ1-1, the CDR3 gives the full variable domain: AAGVIQSPRHLIKEKRETATLKCYPIPRHDTVYWYQQGPGQDPQFLISFYEKMQSDKGSIPDRFSAQQFSDYHSELNMSSLELGDSALYFCASSPGTLDAEAFFGQGTRLTVV.

The CDR3 bases are TGTGCCAGCAGTTTAGTCGGGGGACAGTTTAGCAATCAGCCCCAGCATTTT. Amino acid sequence: CASSLVGGQFSNQPQHF. This chain uses TRBV27 with TRBJ1-5, with TRBD1 matching 7 bases. Trimming cost V 2 bases and J 0 bases; bases outside gene matches: 7. The germline V gene has CDR1 MNHEY and CDR2 SMNVEV (reference sequence). There are 17 residues in the CDR3.

DNA of the CDR3: TGTGCCAGTAGTATAGTTCGGCTAGCGGGAGGGCAACTCTCCTACAATGAGCAGTTCTTC. Protein: CASSIVRLAGGQLSYNEQFF. The genes are TRBV19 and TRBJ2-1; 12 bases are shared with TRBD2. J was trimmed by 0 bases and V by 1 base; bases with no gene match: 10. This CDR3 comprises 20 residues. Germline assignment: CDR1 LNHDA and CDR2 SQIVND (reference sequence). The full variable domain, in which reference TRBV19 and TRBJ2-1 provide the parts outside the CDR3, is DGGITQSPKYLFRKEGQNVTLSCEQNLNHDAMYWYRQDPGQGLRLIYYSQIVNDFQKGDIAEGYSVSREKKESFPLTVTSAQKNPTAFYLCASSIVRLAGGQLSYNEQFFGPGTRLTVL.

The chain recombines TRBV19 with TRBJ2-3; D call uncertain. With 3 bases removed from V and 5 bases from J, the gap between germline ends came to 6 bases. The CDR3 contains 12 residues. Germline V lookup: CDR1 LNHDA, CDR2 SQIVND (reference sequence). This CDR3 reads CASSMRRDTQYF. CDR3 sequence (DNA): TGTGCCAGTAGTATGAGGAGAGATACGCAGTATTTT.

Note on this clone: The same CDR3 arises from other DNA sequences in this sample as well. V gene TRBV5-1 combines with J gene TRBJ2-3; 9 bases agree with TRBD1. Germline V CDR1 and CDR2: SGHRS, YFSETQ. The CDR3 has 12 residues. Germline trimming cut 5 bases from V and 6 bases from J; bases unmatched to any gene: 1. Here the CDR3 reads CASRQGADTQYF. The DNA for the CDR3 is TGCGCCAGCAGACAGGGGGCTGATACGCAGTATTTT. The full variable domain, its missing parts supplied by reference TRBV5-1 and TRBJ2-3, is KAGVTQTPRYLIKTRGQQVTLSCSPISGHRSVSWYQQTPGQGLQFLFEYFSETQRNKGNFPGRFSGRQFSNSRSEMNVSTLELGDSALYLCASRQGADTQYFGPGTRLTVL.

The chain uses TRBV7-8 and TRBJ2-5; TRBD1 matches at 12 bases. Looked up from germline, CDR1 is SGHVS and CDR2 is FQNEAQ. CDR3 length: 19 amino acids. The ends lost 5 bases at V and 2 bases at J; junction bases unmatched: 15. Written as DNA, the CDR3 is TGTGCCAGCAGCCACCCTACGATCGGGACAGGGGGCAGGCAAGAGACCCAGTACTTC. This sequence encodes CASSHPTIGTGGRQETQYF.

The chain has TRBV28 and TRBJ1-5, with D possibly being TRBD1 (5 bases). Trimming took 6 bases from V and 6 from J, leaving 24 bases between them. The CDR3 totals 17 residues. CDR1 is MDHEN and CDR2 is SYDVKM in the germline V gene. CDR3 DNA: TGTGCCAGCAGCCTACTCACTATGGGGGTAGTTGGTCAGCCCCAGCATTTT. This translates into CASSLLTMGVVGQPQHF.